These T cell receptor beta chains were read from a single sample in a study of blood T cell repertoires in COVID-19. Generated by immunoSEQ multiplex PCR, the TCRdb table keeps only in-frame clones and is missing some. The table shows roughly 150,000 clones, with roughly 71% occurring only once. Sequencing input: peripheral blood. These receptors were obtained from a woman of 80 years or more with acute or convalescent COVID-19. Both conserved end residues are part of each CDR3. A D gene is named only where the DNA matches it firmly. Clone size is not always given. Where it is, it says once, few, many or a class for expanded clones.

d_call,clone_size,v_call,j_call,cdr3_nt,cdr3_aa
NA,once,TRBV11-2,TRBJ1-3,TGTGCCAGCAGCTTCTCCCAGGGGTACTCCGGAAACACCATATATTTT,CASSFSQGYSGNTIYF
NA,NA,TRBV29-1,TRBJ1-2,TGCAGCGTCGGACAGCTTCATAACTATGGCTACACCTTC,CSVGQLHNYGYTF
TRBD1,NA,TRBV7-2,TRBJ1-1,TGTGCCAGCAGCTTTAGACGGGACAGGGAAGCTTTCTTT,CASSFRRDREAFF
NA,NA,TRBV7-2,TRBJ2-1,TGTGCCAGCAGCTTATCCCCGAATGAGCAGTTCTTC,CASSLSPNEQFF
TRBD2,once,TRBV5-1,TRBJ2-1,TGCGCCAGCAGAGCACCGGGACTAGAGTACAATGAGCAGTTCTTC,CASRAPGLEYNEQFF
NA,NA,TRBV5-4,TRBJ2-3,TGTGCCAGCAGTGTAGTTTCAGGGGGCACAGATACGCAGTATTTT,CASSVVSGGTDTQYF
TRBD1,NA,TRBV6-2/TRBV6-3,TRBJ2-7,TGTGCCAGCAGTTACGAGGGACAGGGTCACGAGCAGTACTTC,CASSYEGQGHEQYF
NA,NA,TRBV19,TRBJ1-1,TGTGCCAGTAGTATAGCCGACACCCTCATGAACACTGAAGCTTTCTTT,CASSIADTLMNTEAFF
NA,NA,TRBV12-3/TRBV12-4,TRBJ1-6,TGTGCCAGCAGTTTCCTACAGAATTCACCCCTCCACTTT,CASSFLQNSPLHF
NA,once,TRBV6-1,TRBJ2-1,TGTGCCAGCAGTGAAGTGAGAGTGGGAGCCTCTGAGCAGTTCTTC,CASSEVRVGASEQFF
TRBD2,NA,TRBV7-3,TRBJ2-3,TGTGCCAGCAGCCCCGGTAGCGGGGGTAGGACAGATACGCAGTATTTT,CASSPGSGGRTDTQYF
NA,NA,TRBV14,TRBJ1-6,TGTGCCAGCAGCCAAGAATCGGCGGCGTGGGAGAGCTCCTATAATTCACCCCTCCACTTT,CASSQESAAWESSYNSPLHF
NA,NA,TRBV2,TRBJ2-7,TGTGCCAGCACCCGTTCAGGGTATCGTTACGAGCAGTACTTC,CASTRSGYRYEQYF
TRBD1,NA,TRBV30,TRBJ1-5,TGTGCCTGGAATAGACAGGGGGCTTTCCCCCAGCATTTT,CAWNRQGAFPQHF
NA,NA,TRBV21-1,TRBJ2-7,TGTGCCAGCAGCAACCACATCCTAGACAGGGACGCCTACGAGCAGTACTTC,CASSNHILDRDAYEQYF
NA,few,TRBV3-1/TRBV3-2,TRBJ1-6,TGTGCCAGCAGCCAAGGGGCAGGTAACAATTCACCCCTCCACTTT,CASSQGAGNNSPLHF
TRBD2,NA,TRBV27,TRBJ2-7,TGTGCCAGCAGTCTACGTCCCGGGACTAGCGGGGGGGGCTACGAGCAGTACTTC,CASSLRPGTSGGGYEQYF
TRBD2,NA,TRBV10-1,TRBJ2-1,TGCGCCAGCAGTGAGGCGACGGGACTAGCGACTTACAATGAGCAGTTCTTC,CASSEATGLATYNEQFF
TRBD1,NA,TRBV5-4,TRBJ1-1,TGTGCCAGCAGCTTCCCCCTACAGGGGCCCACTGAAGCTTTCTTT,CASSFPLQGPTEAFF
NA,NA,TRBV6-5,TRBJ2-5,TGTGCCAGCAGTCTCCGGGACATCCAAGAGACCCAGTACTTC,CASSLRDIQETQYF
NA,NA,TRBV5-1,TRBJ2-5,TGCGCCAGCAGCTTGGGACAGTGGAAAGAGACCCAGTACTTC,CASSLGQWKETQYF
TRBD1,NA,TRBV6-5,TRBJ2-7,TGTGCCAGCAGAAAGACAGGGGTAGCAGTAAACGAGCAGTACTTC,CASRKTGVAVNEQYF
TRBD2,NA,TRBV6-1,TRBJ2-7,TGTGCCAGCAGTGACGGGGCTAGCGGGAGGTCGGAGCAGTACTTC,CASSDGASGRSEQYF
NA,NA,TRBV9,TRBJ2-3,TGTGCCAGCAGCGTCGCCCTACAGGACGCCACAGATACGCAGTATTTT,CASSVALQDATDTQYF
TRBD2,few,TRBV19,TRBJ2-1,TGTGCCAGTACCGTAGCGGGAGTTAGGAATGAGCAGTTCTTC,CASTVAGVRNEQFF
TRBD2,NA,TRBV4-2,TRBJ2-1,TGTGCCAGCAGCCAAGGACTAGCGGGGGGTATCAATGAGCAGTTCTTC,CASSQGLAGGINEQFF
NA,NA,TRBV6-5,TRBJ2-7,TGTGCCAGCAGCCCACTTGGGACTCCCAACTACGAGCAGTACTTC,CASSPLGTPNYEQYF
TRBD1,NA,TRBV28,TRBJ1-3,TGTGCCAGCAGTCCTACACAGGGGGCTGGAAACACCATATATTTT,CASSPTQGAGNTIYF
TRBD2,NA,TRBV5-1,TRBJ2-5,TGCGCCAGCAGGGAACTAGCGGGGGCGAGGGAAGAGACCCAGTACTTC,CASRELAGAREETQYF
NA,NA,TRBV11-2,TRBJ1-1,TGTGCCAGCAGCCCTGGGGGGGGCTCTTTCTTT,CASSPGGGSFF
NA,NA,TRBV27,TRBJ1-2,TGTGCCAGCAGAACCACGGGGGTTGGAGGCTACACCTTC,CASRTTGVGGYTF
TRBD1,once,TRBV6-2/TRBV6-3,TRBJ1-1,TGTGCCAGCAGCAACGCAGGGGGGATGAACACTGAAGCTTTCTTT,CASSNAGGMNTEAFF
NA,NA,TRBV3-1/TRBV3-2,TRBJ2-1,TGTGCCAGCAGCCTAAGCGGGTCCCCTTACAATGAGCAGTTCTTC,CASSLSGSPYNEQFF
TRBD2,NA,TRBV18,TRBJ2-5,TGTGCCAGCTCACCACGAAGTTCCGGGAGGGGAGAAGAGACCCAGTACTTC,CASSPRSSGRGEETQYF
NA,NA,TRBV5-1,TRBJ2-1,TGCGCCAGCAGCTTTTGGGGGCGTATAACTGAGCAGTTCTTC,CASSFWGRITEQFF
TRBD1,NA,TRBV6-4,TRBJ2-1,TGTGCCAGCAGTGTACAGGGGGCAGGGTACAATGAGCAGTTCTTC,CASSVQGAGYNEQFF
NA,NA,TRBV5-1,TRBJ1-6,TGCGCCAGCAGCTTGGCTCACCCATCCGCGGATTCACCCCTCCACTTT,CASSLAHPSADSPLHF
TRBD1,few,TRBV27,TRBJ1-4,TGTGCCAGCAGCGGACAGGGGAGGCGCGGGGGTGAAAAACTGTTTTTT,CASSGQGRRGGEKLFF
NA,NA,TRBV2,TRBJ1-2,TGTGCCAGCAGTGAGGAGAGTGGCTATGGCTACACCTTC,CASSEESGYGYTF
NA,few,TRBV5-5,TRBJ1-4,TGTGCCAGCAGTCTGGGGGCTACGGGTGAAAAACTGTTTTTT,CASSLGATGEKLFF
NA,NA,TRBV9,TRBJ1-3,TGTGCCAGCAGCGCACAGGTGGGGGGAAACACCATATATTTT,CASSAQVGGNTIYF
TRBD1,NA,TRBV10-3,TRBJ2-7,TGTGCCATCAAGGGACAGGGAGAACGCTACGAGCAGTACTTC,CAIKGQGERYEQYF
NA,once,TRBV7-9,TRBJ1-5,TGTGCCAGCAGCTTAGGAACAGGCGCAAATCAGCCCCAGCATTTT,CASSLGTGANQPQHF
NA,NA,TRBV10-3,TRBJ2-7,TGTGCCATCAGTGAAAATGGAGAGGTTGGGCAGTACTTC,CAISENGEVGQYF
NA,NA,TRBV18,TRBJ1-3,TGTGCCAGCTCCACCACCCCCCAGGGGCGCTCTGGAAACACCATATATTTT,CASSTTPQGRSGNTIYF
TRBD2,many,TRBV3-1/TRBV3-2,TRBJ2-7,TGTGCCAGCAGCCAGGTACTAGCGGGCGCCACCTACGAGCAGTACTTC,CASSQVLAGATYEQYF
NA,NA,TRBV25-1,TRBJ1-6,TGTGCCAGCAGTGAAGGACAAGGGCAGTCACCCCTCCACTTT,CASSEGQGQSPLHF
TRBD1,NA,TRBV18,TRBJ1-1,TGTGCCAGCTCACCACCGCTAGGACAGGGAACTGAAGCTTTCTTT,CASSPPLGQGTEAFF
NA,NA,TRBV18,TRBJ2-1,TGTGCCAGCTCAATTGGAGGTTCCAATGAGCAGTTCTTC,CASSIGGSNEQFF
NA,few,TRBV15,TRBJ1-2,TGTGCCACCAGCAGAAACAGGGATGGCGGCTACACCTTC,CATSRNRDGGYTF
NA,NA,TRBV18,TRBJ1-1,TGTGCCAGCTCACCACCTTCGACTGTTGAAGCTTTCTTT,CASSPPSTVEAFF
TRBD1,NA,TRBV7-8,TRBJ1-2,TGTGCCAGCAGCTTAGCAGAACCAGGGACAGGTGGTGGCTACACCTTC,CASSLAEPGTGGGYTF
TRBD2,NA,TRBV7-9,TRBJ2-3,TGTGCCAGCAGCTTAGAGGGAACGGGAGGGCCTACAGATACGCAGTATTTT,CASSLEGTGGPTDTQYF
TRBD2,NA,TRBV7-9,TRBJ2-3,TGTGCCAGCAGCACGCGAAAGGTGCCGGCTAGCGGGGGGATCTCCCCAGATACGCAGTATTTT,CASSTRKVPASGGISPDTQYF